These 15 T cell receptor beta chains originate from one sample sequenced in a study of identical twins. TCRdb called the 5' RACE reads again in MiXCR, with one record for every CDR3 protein. The profile shows around 530,000 distinct CDR3 sequences, roughly 15% of them singletons. These data were also reused for a study on yellow fever vaccine responses in identical twins.

Sequencing used CD4+ T cells sorted from blood. The receptors originated from a woman between 18 and 30 years old in good health.

V and J are TRBV11-2 and TRBJ2-1, with D perhaps given as TRBD1 or TRBD2 (6 bases each). Trimming removed 8 bases at V and 1 base at J, with 15 bases between. Germline values: CDR1 SGHAT, CDR2 FQNNGV. CDR3 size: 15 residues. The CDR3 bases are TGTGCCAGCCGGCCCTGGGGGGCATCCTACAATGAGCAGTTCTTC. Translated, it gives CASRPWGASYNEQFF.

This clonotype occurred a few times. The chain has TRBV5-1 and TRBJ1-1; 11 nucleotides agree with TRBD1. The CDR3 runs 21 residues. V gave up 0 bases and J gave up 0 bases; unmatched junction bases: 16. Germline V gene sequence: CDR1 SGHRS, CDR2 YFSETQ. CDR3 coding DNA: TGCGCCAGCAGCTTGGCTAGTCGGACCGGGACAGGGGGTTTGGTGAACACTGAAGCTTTCTTT. It translates to CASSLASRTGTGGLVNTEAFF.

This clonotype turned up a few times. The chain combines TRBV12-3 or TRBV12-4 with TRBJ2-5; no definite D call. V lost 6 bases and J 1 base, leaving 15 bases between the germline ends. This CDR3 is built from 15 residues. The CDR3 loop reads CASSKWGRVQETQYF. The CDR3 coding sequence is TGTGCCAGCAGCAAATGGGGTAGAGTCCAAGAGACCCAGTACTTC.

J is TRBJ2-2 and V is TRBV3-1, with D possibly TRBD1 on 5 matching bases. CDR1 and CDR2 from the germline V gene are LGHDT and YNNKEL (reference sequence). V was clipped by 4 bases and J by 3 bases, with 12 bases between them. This CDR3 has 15 residues. This chain's CDR3 is CASSRTYIDTGELFF. CDR3 nucleotides: TGTGCCAGCAGCCGGACATACATCGACACCGGGGAGCTGTTTTTT.

V is TRBV2 and J is TRBJ2-3; a weak D match, TRBD1 (5 bases). This CDR3 has 13 residues. Trimming shortened V by 4 bases and J by 7 bases, and 12 bases separated the two germline ends. The V gene's germline CDR1 is SNHLY and CDR2 FYNNEI. The CDR3 is CASSGDSAYTQYF. Here the CDR3 DNA reads TGTGCCAGCAGTGGCGACAGTGCGTATACGCAGTATTTT.

The rearrangement links TRBV20-1 to TRBJ2-2, with no clear D. The CDR3 consists of 12 residues. From germline, CDR1 is DFQATT and CDR2 SNEGSKA (reference sequence). Deletions cut 6 bases from V and 5 bases from J, with 10 bases between. The DNA of the CDR3 is TGCAGTGCCGGAGTGGGGACCGGGGAGCTGTTTTTT. Protein sequence: CSAGVGTGELFF.

The V call is TRBV5-6, the J call TRBJ2-5; D unresolved. The V end lost 0 bases, the J end lost 2 bases, and 11 bases lay between the germline ends. Germline assignment: CDR1 SGHDT and CDR2 YYEEEE. The CDR3 is made up of 15 amino acids. CDR3 loop: CASSLGASKQETQYF. CDR3 in DNA: TGTGCCAGCAGCTTGGGAGCCTCTAAGCAAGAGACCCAGTACTTC.

This clonotype came up a few times. The chain joins TRBV5-1 to TRBJ2-7; D tentatively reads TRBD1 or TRBD2 (6 bases each). CDR1 and CDR2 from the germline V gene are SGHRS and YFSETQ. V lost 1 base to trimming and J lost 6 bases, with 17 bases between them. The length of the CDR3 is 15 residues. The CDR3 bases are TGCGCCAGCAGCTTGTCCGGGGGCCTCCTCCCCGAGCAGTACTTC. Translation: CASSLSGGLLPEQYF.

This clonotype was observed a handful of times. The chain recombines TRBV5-6 with TRBJ2-7; 9 bases are a match to TRBD1. Trimming took 5 bases from V and 2 from J; bases not matched to a gene: 2. CDR3 length: 13 residues. Germline-derived CDR1 and CDR2 are SGHDT and YYEEEE. The CDR3 loop reads CASSRQGAYEQYV. The CDR3 DNA sequence: TGTGCCAGCAGTCGACAGGGGGCCTACGAGCAGTACGTC.

The chain uses TRBV2 and TRBJ1-5; D may be TRBD1 (5 bases). The germline V and J ends were trimmed by 6 bases and 4 bases, with 10 bases remaining between them. This CDR3 has 13 amino acids. CDR1 and CDR2 from the germline V gene are SNHLY and FYNNEI. The CDR3 DNA follows: TGTGCCAGCAGGCAGGGAAGGAATCAGCCCCAGCATTTT. As protein: CASRQGRNQPQHF.

The rearrangement links TRBV6-7 to TRBJ2-3, with 15 bases fitting TRBD2. TRBV6-7 is an ORF for which the function is uncertain. CDR3 length equals 19 residues. V lost 4 bases, J lost 0 bases, and 8 bases stayed unmatched. CDR3 in amino acids: CASSLAGTSGRISTDTQYF. The CDR3 DNA is TGTGCCAGCAGTTTAGCCGGGACTAGCGGGAGGATAAGCACAGATACGCAGTATTTT.

This clonotype was recorded a few times. The chain has TRBV20-1 and TRBJ1-2; D unresolved. This CDR3 is built from 14 residues. Germline CDR1 reads DFQATT; CDR2 reads SNEGSKA (reference sequence). Trimming shortened V by 1 base and J by 4 bases, and 13 bases separated the two germline ends. CDR3 sequence (DNA): TGCAGTGCTAGAGCCCAAAGAGACCGCTATGGCTACACCTTC. Amino acids: CSARAQRDRYGYTF.

This clonotype was found a few times. The V and J genes are TRBV27 and TRBJ1-6; D not resolved. The CDR3 contains 14 residues. Germline V gene sequence: CDR1 MNHEY, CDR2 SMNVEV (reference sequence). Between the trimmed V and J ends, which lost 5 bases and 1 base, there was a span of 6 bases. CDR3 loop: CASSPISYNSPLHF. In DNA, the CDR3 is TGTGCCAGCAGTCCCATATCCTATAATTCACCCCTCCACTTT.

This chain connects TRBV7-8 to TRBJ2-7, with D maybe TRBD1 (6 bases). Per the germline V gene, CDR1 is SGHVS and CDR2 is FQNEAQ. Trimming removed 6 bases from V and 0 bases from J, with 12 bases in between. The CDR3 runs 14 residues. CDR3: CASSPGTYSYEQYF. As DNA, the CDR3 is TGTGCCAGCAGTCCCGGGACATACTCCTACGAGCAGTACTTC.

This clonotype was picked up a small number of times. This rearrangement joins TRBV5-1 to TRBJ2-1; 11 nucleotides line up with TRBD2. Per the germline V gene, CDR1 is SGHRS and CDR2 is YFSETQ. The V gene end was trimmed by 0 bases and the J gene end by 10 bases; junction bases not matched to a gene: 6. The CDR3 totals 15 residues. CDR3 DNA: TGCGCCAGCAGCTTGGATGGGACTAGCGGCATAGAGCAGTTCTTC. As protein: CASSLDGTSGIEQFF.